The clone carrying this T cell receptor (beta chain) occurred a few times. The record originates from a study of identical twins. V gave up 3 bases and J gave up 0 bases, with 9 bases separating them. The CDR3 is 14 residues long. Germline values: CDR1 ENHRY, CDR2 SYGVKD. From the 5' RACE reads, TCRdb called clonotypes with MiXCR, one entry per CDR3 protein. The sample yields roughly 750,000 distinct CDR3 sequences, 21% seen once. These data also formed part of another study, on T cells expressing NK-cell markers.

Sequencing input: PBMCs. The rearrangement joins TRBV10-3 to TRBJ2-7; tentatively, D is TRBD2 (6 bases). The TCR was taken from a woman between 18 and 30 years old in good health. The CDR3 here is CAISDGTRSYEQYF. CDR3 nucleotide sequence: TGTGCCATCAGTGATGGGACTCGCTCCTACGAGCAGTACTTC.